The rows below give T cell receptor beta chains drawn from one sample of a study of T cell responses to AZD1222 COVID-19 vaccine. The table came from immunoSEQ multiplex PCR; TCRdb's copy has only in-frame clones and leaves some out. The sample has some 170,000 clones; approximately 93% are singletons. This specimen consisted of peripheral blood, obtained on day 0 of AZD1222 vaccination. These receptors all come from an adult in good health. Each CDR3 is given with its conserved first and last residue. A D gene is named only where the DNA matches it firmly. Clone size is given for some rows only: seen once, a few or many times, or a class if the clone is expanded.

D	size	length	V	J	CDR3	DNA
-	-	12	TRBV13	TRBJ1-5	CASSLGTGPQHF	TGTGCCAGCAGCTTAGGGACCGGGCCCCAGCATTTT
-	-	12	TRBV7-8	TRBJ2-3	CASSLSTDTQYF	TGTGCCAGCAGCCTTAGCACAGATACGCAGTATTTT
TRBD2	-	17	TRBV9	TRBJ2-5	CASSVGSSGGSQETQYF	TGTGCCAGCAGCGTAGGTTCTAGCGGGGGGTCCCAAGAGACCCAGTACTTC
-	-	14	TRBV7-9	TRBJ1-1	CASSFGLGLAEAFF	TGTGCCAGCAGCTTCGGTCTGGGTTTGGCTGAAGCTTTCTTT
-	-	14	TRBV19	TRBJ1-2	CASSLTSFIYGYTF	TGTGCCAGTAGTCTGACAAGCTTTATCTATGGCTACACCTTC
-	-	13	TRBV10-1	TRBJ1-1	CASSGTVYTEAFF	TGCGCCAGCAGTGGGACAGTGTACACTGAAGCTTTCTTT
TRBD1	-	16	TRBV7-9	TRBJ1-1	CASSFGQGASNTEAFF	TGTGCCAGCAGCTTTGGACAGGGGGCTTCGAACACTGAAGCTTTCTTT
-	-	14	TRBV3-1/TRBV3-2	TRBJ1-6	CASSLKGHSLALHF	TGTGCCAGCAGCCTTAAGGGACACAGTTTGGCCCTCCACTTT
-	-	16	TRBV3-1/TRBV3-2	TRBJ2-1	CASSPVTETSYNEQFF	TGTGCCAGCAGCCCCGTGACAGAGACCAGCTACAATGAGCAGTTCTTC
-	-	13	TRBV7-2	TRBJ1-1	CASSLYGGPEAFF	TGTGCCAGCAGCTTATACGGCGGGCCTGAAGCTTTCTTT
TRBD1	-	13	TRBV11-3	TRBJ2-1	CASSLLQGMGQFF	TGTGCCAGCAGCTTGTTACAGGGGATGGGGCAGTTCTTC
-	-	15	TRBV30	TRBJ1-6	CAWSARGPINSPLHF	TGTGCCTGGAGTGCCCGGGGTCCTATTAATTCACCCCTCCACTTT
-	once	15	TRBV19	TRBJ1-4	CASSAAEEIGEKLFF	TGTGCCAGTAGTGCAGCCGAGGAAATCGGGGAAAAACTGTTTTTT
-	-	15	TRBV29-1	TRBJ1-1	CSVEVRGRVGTEAFF	TGCAGCGTTGAGGTGCGTGGCAGGGTAGGCACTGAAGCTTTCTTT
TRBD2	-	15	TRBV30	TRBJ2-3	CAWRLAGGPGDTQYF	TGTGCCTGGAGACTAGCGGGTGGCCCGGGGGATACGCAGTATTTT
-	-	16	TRBV27	TRBJ1-3	CASSLDGGRTGNTIYF	TGTGCCAGCAGTTTAGATGGGGGAAGAACTGGAAACACCATATATTTT
TRBD1	-	14	TRBV2	TRBJ2-7	CASSVTGFSYEQYF	TGTGCCAGCAGCGTGACAGGGTTTTCCTACGAGCAGTACTTC
-	-	15	TRBV5-1	TRBJ1-4	CASSPTQAPNEKLFF	TGCGCCAGCAGCCCAACACAGGCTCCTAATGAAAAACTGTTTTTT
-	-	15	TRBV7-2	TRBJ1-6	CASSLVGGSNSPLHF	TGTGCCAGCAGCTTAGTGGGGGGAAGTAATTCACCCCTCCACTTT
TRBD1	-	15	TRBV9	TRBJ2-3	CASSVYAQGADTQYF	TGTGCCAGCAGCGTCTATGCACAGGGGGCAGATACGCAGTATTTT
-	-	15	TRBV15	TRBJ1-5	CATSRGTSSNQPQHF	TGTGCCACCAGCAGAGGAACGTCAAGCAATCAGCCCCAGCATTTT
-	-	12	TRBV3-1/TRBV3-2	TRBJ1-1	CASSHGGSEAFF	TGTGCCAGCAGCCACGGGGGGAGTGAAGCTTTCTTT
-	-	14	TRBV11-2	TRBJ2-3	CASSLGTATDTQYF	TGTGCCAGCAGCTTAGGGACGGCAACAGATACGCAGTATTTT
-	-	16	TRBV7-9	TRBJ1-5	CASSQSRTVWNQPQHF	TGTGCCAGCAGCCAAAGTAGGACAGTTTGGAATCAGCCCCAGCATTTT
-	-	14	TRBV3-1/TRBV3-2	TRBJ1-1	CASSPSTRGTEAFF	TGTGCCAGCAGCCCTTCAACGCGGGGTACTGAAGCTTTCTTT
TRBD1	-	15	TRBV6-5	TRBJ2-7	CASSLGGTGTYEQYF	TGTGCCAGCAGCCTCGGCGGGACAGGGACCTACGAGCAGTACTTC
-	-	12	TRBV5-1	TRBJ2-3	CASSLTTDTQYF	TGCGCCAGCAGCCTCACCACAGATACGCAGTATTTT
TRBD2	-	16	TRBV7-2	TRBJ2-1	CASSLPSTSGGGKQFF	TGTGCCAGCAGCTTACCCAGTACTAGCGGGGGGGGAAAACAGTTCTTC
-	-	13	TRBV14	TRBJ1-3	CASHPASGNTIYF	TGTGCCAGCCATCCCGCCTCTGGAAACACCATATATTTT
-	-	11	TRBV6-5	TRBJ2-1	CASSDVQEQFF	TGTGCCAGCAGCGACGTGCAGGAGCAGTTCTTC
TRBD1	-	17	TRBV2	TRBJ1-2	CASSEAGQGASYYGYTF	TGTGCCAGCAGTGAAGCGGGCCAGGGGGCCAGCTACTATGGCTACACCTTC
TRBD1	once	14	TRBV19	TRBJ2-3	CASSSRGRADTQYF	TGTGCCAGTAGCTCCAGGGGGCGGGCAGATACGCAGTATTTT
TRBD1	-	15	TRBV28	TRBJ1-6	CASRLQGASYSPLHF	TGTGCCAGCAGGTTACAGGGGGCGAGTTATTCACCCCTCCACTTT
TRBD1	-	18	TRBV6-1	TRBJ2-2	CASSDLSGQAEYTGELFF	TGTGCCAGCAGTGACTTAAGCGGACAGGCAGAATACACCGGGGAGCTGTTTTTT
-	-	12	TRBV30	TRBJ1-1	CAWSVWNTEAFF	TGTGCCTGGAGTGTTTGGAACACTGAAGCTTTCTTT